These 30 T cell receptor beta chains were sequenced from one sample in a study of T cells in localized non-small cell lung cancer. Some clones are missing from TCRdb's copy, which holds only in-frame ones; the method was immunoSEQ multiplex PCR. The repertoire includes over 30,000 clones, 85% to 90% of them detected once, and roughly 4.2% sits in the top ten. The material was peripheral blood, obtained before any cancer treatment. The source of these receptors is a man between 35 and 75 years old with stage I lung adenocarcinoma.

The chain uses TRBV19 and TRBJ1-2; D is perhaps TRBD1 (6 bases). Trimming stripped 2 bases from V and 2 bases from J, with 9 bases between. The CDR3 has 14 amino acids. Germline V lookup: CDR1 LNHDA, CDR2 SQIVND (reference sequence). For the CDR3, the DNA is TGTGCCAGTAGTATAAGCCAGGGGAACTATGGCTACACCTTC. It encodes CASSISQGNYGYTF.

The rearrangement uses TRBV11-2 and TRBJ2-7, with TRBD1 matching 10 bases. The V segment lost 3 bases and the J segment 2 bases; nucleotides outside the gene matches: 1. In germline, CDR1 is SGHAT, CDR2 FQNNGV. This CDR3 is built from 14 residues. CDR3 protein: CASSLTGGPYEQYF. DNA for the CDR3: TGTGCCAGCAGCTTGACAGGGGGCCCCTACGAGCAGTACTTC. The variable domain in full, completed from reference TRBV11-2 and TRBJ2-7, reads EAGVAQSPRYKIIEKRQSVAFWCNPISGHATLYWYQQILGQGPKLLIQFQNNGVVDDSQLPKDRFSAERLKGVDSTLKIQPAKLEDSAVYLCASSLTGGPYEQYFGPGTRLTVT.

This chain uses TRBV7-2 with TRBJ1-1, with a tentative D call TRBD1 (5 bases). Germline lookup yields CDR1 SGHTA and CDR2 FQGNSA. CDR3 length equals 13 residues. V was trimmed by 5 bases and J by 7 bases, leaving 14 bases between them. CDR3 residues: CASSRSRTGEAFF. The CDR3 coding sequence is TGTGCCAGCAGCAGGAGCAGAACAGGTGAAGCTTTCTTT.

The sample holds one count of this clone. This chain links TRBV18 with TRBJ2-3, with D perhaps TRBD1 (5 bases). Germline V gene sequence: CDR1 KGHSH, CDR2 LQKENI. The CDR3 length is 14 residues. Trimming shortened V by 3 bases and J by 3 bases, and 10 bases separated the two germline ends. CDR3 sequence: CASSPARVTDTQYF. As DNA, the CDR3 is TGTGCCAGCTCACCGGCCAGGGTAACAGATACGCAGTATTTT.

The V call is TRBV19, the J call TRBJ1-1; 9 bases agree with TRBD1. The CDR3 loop spans 13 amino acids. Germline V gene data show CDR1 as LNHDA and CDR2 as SQIVND (reference sequence). J gave up 7 bases and V 6 bases, and 6 bases lay outside the gene matches. The CDR3 here is CASRGQGTFEAFF. The DNA of the CDR3 is TGTGCCAGTAGGGGACAGGGAACGTTTGAAGCTTTCTTT.

This clone was seen a single time. V usage is TRBV2 and J usage is TRBJ2-7; 9 bases agree with TRBD1. The CDR3 length is 14 residues. The trim removed 8 bases at V and 1 base at J, leaving 6 bases unmatched. Germline CDR1 SNHLY, CDR2 FYNNEI. The CDR3 DNA sequence: TGTGCCAGCGGCCCGGGACAGGGTTCCTACGAGCAGTACTTC. It yields the protein CASGPGQGSYEQYF.

The chain links TRBV27 to TRBJ2-7, with TRBD1 matching over 8 bases. Trimming at V came to 3 bases and at J to 7 bases, leaving 5 bases not matched to a gene. The CDR3 length is 13 residues. Germline values: CDR1 MNHEY, CDR2 SMNVEV (reference sequence). The CDR3 loop is CASSFQGAQEQYF. For the CDR3, the DNA is TGTGCCAGCAGTTTTCAGGGGGCGCAAGAGCAGTACTTC.

This clone was counted between two and nine times. The chain links TRBV10-2 to TRBJ2-1; tentatively, D is TRBD2 (7 bases). With 0 bases removed from V and 11 bases from J, the gap between germline ends came to 17 bases. This CDR3 is 15 amino acids long. Germline V lookup: CDR1 WSHSY, CDR2 SAAADI. In nucleotides, the CDR3 is TGCGCCAGCAGTGAGTCTGGGGGGCCGGGGGGTAAGCAGTTCTTC. It is translated as CASSESGGPGGKQFF.

CDR3 nucleotide sequence: TGTGCCAGCAGCTTATACGGGAATCTAGCGGGGACCCCAGTAACCCAGTACTTC. It is translated as CASSLYGNLAGTPVTQYF. The V call is TRBV7-2, the J call TRBJ2-5; 9 bases match TRBD2. Germline CDR1 SGHTA, CDR2 FQGNSA. The CDR3 consists of 18 residues. With 2 bases clipped from V and 8 bases from J, the junction kept 18 bases outside the gene matches.

The chain links TRBV19 to TRBJ1-2, with D maybe TRBD1 (5 bases). In germline, CDR1 is LNHDA, CDR2 SQIVND (reference sequence). The V and J ends lost 3 bases and 2 bases respectively, with 10 bases between them. This CDR3 contains 14 residues. The CDR3 DNA is TGTGCCAGTAGTATGGACACCTACAACTATGGCTACACCTTC. It codes for CASSMDTYNYGYTF. Using reference TRBV19 and TRBJ1-2 for the parts outside the CDR3, the full variable domain is DGGITQSPKYLFRKEGQNVTLSCEQNLNHDAMYWYRQDPGQGLRLIYYSQIVNDFQKGDIAEGYSVSREKKESFPLTVTSAQKNPTAFYLCASSMDTYNYGYTFGSGTRLTVV.

The chain joins TRBV7-9 to TRBJ1-2; 9 bases are shared with TRBD1. The CDR3 totals 16 residues. The junction had 13 bases not matched to a gene; V was cut back by 3 bases and J by 8 bases. Germline CDR1 is SEHNR and CDR2 is FQNEAQ (reference sequence). DNA of the CDR3: TGTGCCAGCAGCTTTCAAACCGGGACAGGGACGAGCGGCTACACCTTC. Its protein is CASSFQTGTGTSGYTF.

This chain connects TRBV14 to TRBJ1-6; perhaps TRBD1 as D (5 bases). Trimming stripped 0 bases from V and 13 bases from J, with 7 bases between. This CDR3 is 12 amino acids long. Per the germline V gene, CDR1 is SGHDN and CDR2 is FVKESK. The CDR3 DNA reads as TGTGCCAGCAGCCAAGATCGGGGGCCCCTCCACTTT. Translation: CASSQDRGPLHF.

The chain combines TRBV5-1 with TRBJ2-4, with 8 bases aligning to TRBD2. V lost 0 bases to trimming and J lost 6 bases; unmatched junction nucleotides: 8. Germline CDR1 is SGHRS and CDR2 is YFSETQ. This CDR3 contains 16 residues. The CDR3 sequence: CASSLDGGGSRNIQYF. The DNA for the CDR3 is TGCGCCAGCAGCTTGGATGGCGGGGGGTCGAGAAACATTCAGTACTTC.

The chain employs TRBV19 and TRBJ2-1; 8 positions match TRBD2. Trimming removed 5 bases from V and 6 bases from J; junction bases left unmatched: 6. Per the germline V gene, CDR1 is LNHDA and CDR2 is SQIVND (reference sequence). The CDR3 loop spans 14 amino acids. CDR3 sequence: CASSVTGTSNEQFF. CDR3 coding DNA: TGTGCCAGTAGTGTTACCGGGACTAGCAATGAGCAGTTCTTC.

V is TRBV5-8 and J is TRBJ2-5; TRBD2 is a possible D gene (5 bases). Germline V gives CDR1 SGHTS, CDR2 YDEGEE. There are 14 residues in the CDR3. The ends were cut back, 5 bases at V and 5 bases at J, with 16 bases in the middle. In nucleotides, the CDR3 is TGTGCCAGCAGTCGTACACGGGGTGGGGAGACCCAGTACTTC. Protein: CASSRTRGGETQYF.

The rearrangement joins TRBV11-2 to TRBJ2-3; D is possibly TRBD1 or TRBD2 (6 bases each). This CDR3 region has 16 residues. Germline-derived CDR1 and CDR2 are SGHAT and FQNNGV. Trimming took off 5 bases at V and 0 bases at J, with 15 bases between the two ends. CDR3 sequence: CASSLWGAGSTDTQYF. In DNA form, the CDR3 reads TGTGCCAGCAGCCTTTGGGGGGCAGGGAGCACAGATACGCAGTATTTT.

The chain combines TRBV18 with TRBJ1-2; perhaps TRBD1 as D (6 bases). Germline CDR1 reads KGHSH; CDR2 reads LQKENI. The length of the CDR3 is 14 residues. Trimming left V 8 bases short and J 6 bases short, with 19 bases between. CDR3 DNA: TGTGCCAGCCGCCGGGACAACACCATCGATGGCTACACCTTC. Translation gives CASRRDNTIDGYTF.

The chain joins TRBV6-1 to TRBJ1-5; 7 nucleotides match TRBD1. The CDR3 spans 15 residues. The ends lost 3 bases at V and 4 bases at J; junction bases unmatched: 6. The germline gives CDR1 MNHNS, CDR2 SASEGT. This chain's CDR3 is CASSEEDRPNQPQHF. The DNA for the CDR3 is TGTGCCAGCAGTGAGGAGGACAGGCCTAATCAGCCCCAGCATTTT.

This chain connects TRBV11-2 to TRBJ2-5; D might be TRBD1 or TRBD2, each matching 5 bases. V lost 5 bases and J 5 bases, leaving 9 bases between the germline ends. The germline V gene has CDR1 SGHAT and CDR2 FQNNGV. This CDR3 has 12 residues. For the CDR3, the DNA is TGTGCCAGCAGCCAGGGAGAGGAGACCCAGTACTTC. It encodes CASSQGEETQYF.

The chain is built from TRBV11-2 and TRBJ2-3; 7 bases are shared with TRBD2. Trimming removed 0 bases from V and 3 bases from J; junction bases left unmatched: 3. This CDR3 contains 15 residues. From germline, CDR1 is SGHAT and CDR2 FQNNGV. CDR3 residues: CASSLDRAGTDTQYF. CDR3 in DNA: TGTGCCAGCAGCTTAGATAGAGCGGGGACAGATACGCAGTATTTT.

The gene calls are TRBV5-1 and TRBJ2-6; maybe TRBD2 (5 bases). CDR1 is SGHRS, CDR2 YFSETQ, per germline. The length of the CDR3 is 15 residues. Trimming took off 5 bases at V and 0 bases at J, with 9 bases between the two ends. CDR3 amino acids: CASRGSLSGANVLTF. CDR3 nucleotides: TGCGCCAGCAGGGGGAGTCTCTCTGGGGCCAACGTCCTGACTTTC.

As DNA, the CDR3 is TGTGCCAGCAATTCGGGGGCGACAGATACGCAGTATTTT. As protein: CASNSGATDTQYF. This rearrangement joins TRBV6-6 to TRBJ2-3; the D gene could be TRBD1 or TRBD2 (6 bases each). The V end was cut by 7 bases, the J end by 3 bases, with 11 bases between. Germline CDR1 is MNHNY and CDR2 is SVGAGI (reference sequence). This CDR3 comprises 13 residues.

The chain combines TRBV2 with TRBJ1-6; a weak D match, TRBD1 (5 bases). Trimming pared 2 bases from V and 9 bases from J, leaving 11 bases between. CDR1 and CDR2 (germline): SNHLY, FYNNEI. The CDR3 runs to 14 residues. CDR3: CASSEIRVGSPLHF. The CDR3 DNA follows: TGTGCCAGCAGTGAAATCAGGGTCGGTTCACCCCTCCACTTT.

V usage is TRBV7-8 and J usage is TRBJ1-2; TRBD1 is a possible D gene (5 bases). Trimming removed 3 bases at V and 4 bases at J, with 12 bases between. CDR1 is SGHVS, CDR2 FQNEAQ, per germline. CDR3 length: 14 amino acids. CDR3 amino acids: CASSFGAAIYGYTF. The CDR3 bases are TGTGCCAGCAGCTTCGGGGCAGCCATCTATGGCTACACCTTC.

DNA for the CDR3: TGTGCCAGTAGTATAGTGGGTGACTACACCTTC. As protein: CASSIVGDYTF. This chain uses TRBV19 with TRBJ1-2, with no clear D. The CDR3 spans 11 residues. The germline V gene encodes CDR1 LNHDA and CDR2 SQIVND (reference sequence). The V gene lost 1 base and the J gene lost 10 bases, with 7 bases spanning the gap.

The chain couples TRBV6-5 to TRBJ2-1; 8 bases line up with TRBD2. The length of the CDR3 is 15 residues. Germline trimming cut 6 bases from V and 8 bases from J; bases unmatched to any gene: 12. Germline CDR1 MNHEY, CDR2 SVGAGI. The CDR3 DNA is TGTGCCAGCAGACCGACTAGCGTACTTGGGGATGAGCAGTTCTTC. Protein sequence: CASRPTSVLGDEQFF.

The rearrangement joins TRBV5-1 to TRBJ1-2, with D unclear. The CDR3 extends over 15 amino acids. Trimming took off 4 bases at V and 2 bases at J, with 15 bases between the two ends. CDR1 is SGHRS and CDR2 is YFSETQ in the germline V gene. This CDR3 reads CASSLRHSANYGYTF. CDR3 bases: TGCGCCAGCAGCCTGAGACATTCCGCCAACTATGGCTACACCTTC.

The chain recombines TRBV18 with TRBJ1-4; tentative D call: TRBD1 (5 bases). The CDR3 consists of 14 residues. Per germline, CDR1 KGHSH and CDR2 LQKENI. V dropped 4 bases and J dropped 5 bases, with 11 bases sitting between them. The CDR3 region is CASSQTEVNEKLFF. CDR3 bases: TGTGCCAGCTCACAGACAGAAGTGAATGAAAAACTGTTTTTT.

This rearrangement joins TRBV7-2 to TRBJ2-1; D is uncertain. Germline CDR1 is SGHTA and CDR2 is FQGNSA. V lost 1 base, J lost 4 bases, and 8 bases lay in between. This CDR3 contains 14 residues. The CDR3 DNA reads as TGTGCCAGCAGCTTAGGAGTTGTTTACAATGAGCAGTTCTTC. It specifies CASSLGVVYNEQFF.

The chain joins TRBV11-3 to TRBJ2-3; D is uncertain. Looked up from germline, CDR1 is SGHNT and CDR2 is YENEEA. The V and J ends lost 1 base and 6 bases respectively, with 2 bases between them. This CDR3 has 11 residues. The chain's CDR3 is CASSLGDTQYF. As DNA, the CDR3 is TGTGCCAGCAGCTTAGGGGATACGCAGTATTTT.